These T cell receptor beta chains were read from a single sample in a study of T-cell memory formation after mild COVID-19. TCRdb independently ran MiXCR on the 5' RACE reads; one entry per CDR3 protein. The sample has 140,000 or so distinct CDR3 sequences; 13% to 15% are singletons. The sequenced sample was PBMCs or a T cell subset sorted from them (not recorded which). The receptors derive from an adult woman who had mild COVID-19 (a few samples of this study predate the infection). Cell type and time point are not known. The conserved cysteine and the conserved F or W are not part of the CDR3 here. Each record gives: V gene, J gene, CDR3 protein.

>TRBV6-5|TRBJ2-1
ASSYWDRGEQF
>TRBV9|TRBJ2-1
ASSVGSQYNEQF
>TRBV10-3|TRBJ2-3
AISEGGTGGIPDTQY
>TRBV7-3|TRBJ2-3
ASSFTGSHTDTQY
>TRBV7-8|TRBJ1-1
ASSFGDMNTEAF
>TRBV12-3/TRBV12-4|TRBJ2-5
ASSLARAAETQY
>TRBV25-1|TRBJ2-3
ASSTGADTDTQY
>TRBV6-5|TRBJ1-1
ASSSHRGITEAF
>TRBV27|TRBJ1-2
ASSVGGSYYGYT
>TRBV6-4|TRBJ2-1
ASSDSSGDYDEQF
>TRBV2|TRBJ1-2
ASSVPRTGTINYGYT
>TRBV7-9|TRBJ2-3
ASSAPPGQGADTQY
>TRBV29-1|TRBJ2-7
SVELPGRYEQY
>TRBV7-9|TRBJ2-7
ASSFPGEEQY
>TRBV20-1|TRBJ2-7
SARGSTVSSYEQY
>TRBV6-5|TRBJ1-2
ASSADSPYGYT
>TRBV19|TRBJ2-1
ASSIDNELVSSYNEQF